The clone carrying this T cell receptor beta chain was detected only a few times. This entry belongs to a study of blood T cells in healthy people across ages. Sample-barcoded 5' priming and a J-beta primer mix drove a second PCR of about 7 to 12 cycles. One entry per CDR3 protein, called by TCRdb with MiXCR from the 5' RACE reads. The table has some 760,000 distinct CDR3 sequences, about 25% seen once. The ends lost 5 bases at V and 0 bases at J; junction bases unmatched: 4. Germline V CDR1 and CDR2: MNHEY, SVGEGT. The CDR3 sequence is 14 residues long. In addition, the sample was reused for a study of T cells of mothers and their children. Per that study: Persisting microchimeric T cell clones went undetected.

This sequence originates from a boy aged 5-17 years in good health. The sequenced material came from blood. The chain uses TRBV6-2 or TRBV6-3 and TRBJ2-7; 7 positions agree with TRBD1. The CDR3, as DNA: TGTGCCAGCAGTATACAGGGGTTCTCCTACGAGCAGTACTTC. Translated, it gives CASSIQGFSYEQYF.